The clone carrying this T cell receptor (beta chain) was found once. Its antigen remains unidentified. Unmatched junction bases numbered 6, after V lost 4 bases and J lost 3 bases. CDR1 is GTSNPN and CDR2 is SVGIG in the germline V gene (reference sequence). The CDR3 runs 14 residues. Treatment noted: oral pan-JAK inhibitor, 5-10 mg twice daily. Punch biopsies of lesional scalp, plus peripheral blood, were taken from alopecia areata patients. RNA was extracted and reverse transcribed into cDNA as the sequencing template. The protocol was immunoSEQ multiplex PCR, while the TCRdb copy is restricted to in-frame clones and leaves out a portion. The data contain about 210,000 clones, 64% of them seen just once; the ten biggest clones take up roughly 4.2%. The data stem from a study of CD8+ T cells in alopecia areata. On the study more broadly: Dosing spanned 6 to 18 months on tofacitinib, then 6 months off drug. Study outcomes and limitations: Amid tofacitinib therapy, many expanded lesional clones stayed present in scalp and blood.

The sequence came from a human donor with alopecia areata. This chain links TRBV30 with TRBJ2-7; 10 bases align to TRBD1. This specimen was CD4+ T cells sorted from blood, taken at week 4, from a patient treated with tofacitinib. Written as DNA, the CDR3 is TGTGCCTGGAAAAAGGACAGGGGGTTCTACGAGCAGTACTTC. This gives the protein CAWKKDRGFYEQYF.